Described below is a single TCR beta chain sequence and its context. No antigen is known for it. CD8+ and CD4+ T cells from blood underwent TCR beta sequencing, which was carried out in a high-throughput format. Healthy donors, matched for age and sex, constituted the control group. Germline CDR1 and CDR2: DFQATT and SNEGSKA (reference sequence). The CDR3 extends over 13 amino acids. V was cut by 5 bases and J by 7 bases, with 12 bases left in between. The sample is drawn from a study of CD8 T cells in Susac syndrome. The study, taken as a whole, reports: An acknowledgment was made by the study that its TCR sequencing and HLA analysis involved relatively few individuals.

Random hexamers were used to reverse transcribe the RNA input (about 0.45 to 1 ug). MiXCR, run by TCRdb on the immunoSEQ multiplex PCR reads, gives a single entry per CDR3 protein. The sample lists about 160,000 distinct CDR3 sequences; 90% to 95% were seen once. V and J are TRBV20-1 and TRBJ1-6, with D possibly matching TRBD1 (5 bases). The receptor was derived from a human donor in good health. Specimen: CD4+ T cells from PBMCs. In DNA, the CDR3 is TGCAGTGCTGGGGAAGGGGTCAATTCACCCCTCCACTTT. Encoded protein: CSAGEGVNSPLHF.